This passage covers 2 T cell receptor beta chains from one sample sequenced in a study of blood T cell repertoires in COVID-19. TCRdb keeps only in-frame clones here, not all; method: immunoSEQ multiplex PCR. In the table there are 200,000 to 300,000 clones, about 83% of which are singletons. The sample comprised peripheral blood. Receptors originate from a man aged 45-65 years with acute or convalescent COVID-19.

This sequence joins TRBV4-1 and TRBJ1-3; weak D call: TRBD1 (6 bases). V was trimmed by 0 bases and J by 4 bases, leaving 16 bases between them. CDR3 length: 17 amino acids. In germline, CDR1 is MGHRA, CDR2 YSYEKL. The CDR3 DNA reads TGCGCCAGCAGCCAAGATTCGGTTGGGGGCCTGGGAAACACCATATATTTT. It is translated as CASSQDSVGGLGNTIYF.

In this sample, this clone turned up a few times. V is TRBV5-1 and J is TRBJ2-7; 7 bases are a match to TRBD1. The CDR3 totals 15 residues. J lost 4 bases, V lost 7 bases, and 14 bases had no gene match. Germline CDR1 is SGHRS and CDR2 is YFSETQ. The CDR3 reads CASCQYVGGQYEQYF. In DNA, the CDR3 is TGCGCCAGCTGCCAGTATGTAGGGGGCCAATACGAGCAGTACTTC.